The entry that follows covers one TCR beta chain sequence. This CDR3 is built from 13 residues. V was shortened by 5 bases and J by 1 base, with 10 bases between the two germline ends. The germline V gene encodes CDR1 SGHNT and CDR2 YYREEE (reference sequence). The assay was immunoSEQ multiplex PCR, and TCRdb's table has in-frame clones only and misses some. The repertoire consists of 750,000 to 1,000,000 clones, with more than 85% occurring once and the leading ten covering 24%. The sample originates from a study of shared clonotypes between healthy human individuals. The overall study: Researchers assigned three CD4 naive, three CD4 memory, two CD8 naive and one CD8 memory plate to each donor.

The naive CD8 population came from CD45RO-negative cells selected for CCR7, without terminally differentiated effector memory CD45RA+ cells. Sequences were obtained from naive CD8+ T cells sorted from blood. The chain has TRBV5-4 and TRBJ2-7; D possibly corresponds to TRBD1 (6 bases). The sequence was obtained from a man aged 25-45 years in good health. This CDR3 reads CASSRDKSYEQYF. The CDR3 DNA sequence: TGTGCCAGCAGTCGGGACAAGTCCTACGAGCAGTACTTC.